These T cell receptor beta chains were read from a single sample in a study of vaccination effects on CD4 cells after COVID-19. The antigens these receptors bind are not known. Assay used: immunoSEQ multiplex PCR; TCRdb lists only in-frame clones, some missing. The sample yields about 41,000 clones, around 68% seen once. The sequencing here drew on CD4+ T cells from PBMCs cultured with HCoV-OC43 spike peptides, taken before COVID-19 vaccination. These TCRs come from a human donor who received a COVID-19 vaccine. Both conserved end residues are part of each CDR3. A D gene is named only where the DNA matches it firmly. Clone size is stated in some rows and not others, as once, few, many or a class when expanded.

>.|.|15|TRBJ1-4|TRBV2
CASSERGAPNEKLFF
TGTGCCAGCAGTGAAAGGGGAGCGCCTAATGAAAAACTGTTTTTT
>.|.|12|TRBJ2-1|TRBV10-3
CAIRGGEGPQFF
TGTGCCATCAGAGGGGGGGAGGGGCCTCAGTTCTTC
>once|.|14|TRBJ1-1|TRBV18
CASTSSPVGTEAFF
TGTGCCAGCACGTCGAGTCCAGTGGGGACTGAAGCTTTCTTT
>.|.|13|TRBJ1-1|TRBV3-1/TRBV3-2
CASSQDMIGRAFF
TGTGCCAGCAGCCAAGATATGATCGGGAGGGCTTTCTTT
>.|.|14|TRBJ1-4|TRBV3-1/TRBV3-2
CASSPVMTNEKLFF
TGTGCCAGCAGCCCCGTTATGACTAATGAAAAACTGTTTTTT
>.|TRBD1|15|TRBJ1-2|TRBV5-4
CASSLAAGGVYGYTF
TGTGCCAGCAGCTTGGCGGCAGGGGGTGTCTATGGCTACACCTTC
>few|.|13|TRBJ2-1|TRBV27
CASSPGWYNEQFF
TGTGCCAGCAGTCCCGGATGGTACAATGAGCAGTTCTTC
>.|TRBD1|15|TRBJ1-1|TRBV6-2/TRBV6-3
CASSGHRGPATEAFF
TGTGCCAGCAGTGGCCACAGGGGCCCCGCCACTGAAGCTTTCTTT
>once|TRBD2|14|TRBJ2-1|TRBV10-3
CATGIAGAWDEQFF
TGTGCCACCGGTATAGCGGGGGCCTGGGATGAGCAGTTCTTC
>few|TRBD1|15|TRBJ2-5|TRBV5-4
CASSSGGQGQETQYF
TGTGCCAGCAGCTCGGGGGGACAGGGCCAGGAGACCCAGTACTTC
>.|.|13|TRBJ2-7|TRBV6-5
CASSYAASYEQYF
TGTGCCAGCAGTTACGCAGCCTCCTACGAGCAGTACTTC
>once|.|15|TRBJ2-3|TRBV19
CASKKTRGRGDTQYF
TGTGCCAGTAAAAAGACTAGGGGAAGAGGAGATACGCAGTATTTT
>.|TRBD1|15|TRBJ2-3|TRBV30
CAWSLGQGSTDTQYF
TGTGCCTGGAGCCTGGGACAGGGAAGCACAGATACGCAGTATTTT
>.|.|16|TRBJ2-7|TRBV13
CASSLSRTQSSYEQYF
TGTGCCAGCAGCTTATCCAGGACGCAGAGCTCCTACGAGCAGTACTTC
>.|.|14|TRBJ1-1|TRBV6-5
CASSLGPGGTEAFF
TGTGCCAGCAGTTTAGGACCCGGGGGCACTGAAGCTTTCTTT
>.|.|14|TRBJ1-3|TRBV11-2
CASSLRVSGNTIYF
TGTGCCAGCAGCCTACGTGTCTCTGGAAACACCATATATTTT
>.|.|11|TRBJ2-7|TRBV30
CASQGDGEQYF
TGTGCCTCGCAAGGGGACGGCGAGCAGTACTTC
>.|.|12|TRBJ1-1|TRBV6-5
CASSRGNTEAFF
TGTGCCAGCAGTAGGGGGAACACTGAAGCTTTCTTT
>.|.|14|TRBJ1-1|TRBV28
CASSLPGGGTEAFF
TGTGCCAGCAGCCTTCCTGGGGGCGGCACTGAAGCTTTCTTT
>few|.|14|TRBJ1-6|TRBV30
CAWSSSRASTPLHF
TGTGCCTGGAGTAGTTCCCGGGCCTCCACACCCCTCCACTTT
>.|TRBD1|15|TRBJ2-7|TRBV7-2
CASSQRTGSPYEQYF
TGTGCCAGCAGCCAAAGGACAGGGAGTCCCTACGAGCAGTACTTC
>.|.|13|TRBJ1-6|TRBV6-5
CASRPQGNSPLHF
TGTGCCAGCAGGCCCCAGGGGAATTCACCCCTCCACTTT
>few|.|15|TRBJ1-1|TRBV6-5
CASRPRAALNTEAFF
TGTGCCAGCCGCCCGAGGGCAGCCCTCAACACTGAAGCTTTCTTT
>.|.|14|TRBJ2-7|TRBV9
CASSVGGGGWEQYF
TGTGCCAGCAGCGTTGGGGGGGGCGGCTGGGAGCAGTACTTC
>.|.|15|TRBJ1-3|TRBV18
CASSSGRSSGNTIYF
TGTGCCAGCTCATCCGGACGGAGCTCTGGAAACACCATATATTTT
>.|TRBD2|14|TRBJ2-5|TRBV30
CAWSSRGSLETQYF
TGTGCCTGGAGTAGCCGCGGGAGCTTGGAGACCCAGTACTTC
>.|TRBD1|16|TRBJ2-1|TRBV4-2
CASSQADRVSYNEQFF
TGTGCCAGCAGCCAAGCCGACAGGGTCTCCTACAATGAGCAGTTCTTC
>.|TRBD2|16|TRBJ2-1|TRBV5-1
CASRFSGRGIYNEQFF
TGCGCCAGCAGATTTAGCGGGAGGGGGATATACAATGAGCAGTTCTTC
>many|.|13|TRBJ1-6|TRBV4-3
CASSQEMYSPLHF
TGCGCCAGCAGCCAAGAAATGTATTCACCCCTCCACTTT
>.|TRBD1|17|TRBJ1-5|TRBV11-2
CASSLRAGGRSNQPQHF
TGTGCCAGCAGCTTAAGGGCAGGGGGAAGAAGCAATCAGCCCCAGCATTTT
>.|TRBD1|15|TRBJ2-7|TRBV5-4
CASSNRDRGGYEQYF
TGTGCCAGCAGCAACCGGGACAGGGGAGGCTACGAGCAGTACTTC
>.|.|10|TRBJ2-1|TRBV2
CASSVGEQFF
TGTGCCAGCAGTGTGGGGGAGCAGTTCTTC
>.|.|15|TRBJ2-2|TRBV4-1
CASSQARLSTGELFF
TGCGCCAGCAGCCAAGCGAGGCTTTCCACCGGGGAGCTGTTTTTT
>.|.|23|TRBJ2-6|TRBV9
CASSVATGVGWKQGTLGANVLTF
TGTGCCAGCAGCGTAGCTACGGGAGTGGGCTGGAAGCAGGGTACCCTCGGGGCCAACGTCCTGACTTTC
>.|.|16|TRBJ1-5|TRBV7-8
CASSQARGQLNQPQHF
TGTGCCAGCAGCCAAGCCAGGGGTCAACTCAATCAGCCCCAGCATTTT
>.|.|16|TRBJ1-6|TRBV19
CASSMGNRLYNSPLHF
TGTGCCAGTAGTATGGGGAACCGGCTCTATAATTCACCCCTCCACTTT
>few|TRBD2|19|TRBJ2-7|TRBV4-1
CASSLGGTSGLRFPYEQYF
TGCGCCAGCAGCCTTGGGGGGACTAGCGGTCTTCGATTCCCCTACGAGCAGTACTTC
>.|TRBD1|17|TRBJ2-1|TRBV27
CASSNGRGGTGNNEQFF
TGTGCCAGCAGCAATGGACGAGGGGGGACAGGGAACAATGAGCAGTTCTTC
>.|TRBD1|15|TRBJ1-3|TRBV18
CASSPGQGSGNTIYF
TGTGCCAGCTCACCTGGACAGGGGTCTGGAAACACCATATATTTT
>.|.|15|TRBJ2-1|TRBV5-4
CASSLQGKSYNEQFF
TGTGCCAGCAGCTTACAGGGAAAGTCCTACAATGAGCAGTTCTTC
>few|TRBD1|13|TRBJ1-5|TRBV28
CASSLTGNQPQHF
TGTGCCAGCAGCCTGACAGGGAACCAGCCCCAGCATTTT
>.|.|13|TRBJ2-6|TRBV19
CASSLSGANVLTF
TGTGCCAGTAGTCTTTCTGGGGCCAACGTCCTGACTTTC
>.|TRBD1|15|TRBJ1-3|TRBV30
CAWSGDSPLGNTIYF
TGTGCCTGGAGTGGGGACAGTCCCCTCGGAAACACCATATATTTT
>.|TRBD1|12|TRBJ2-7|TRBV28
CAIRDSSYEQYF
TGTGCCATTCGGGACAGCTCCTACGAGCAGTACTTC
>few|.|13|TRBJ2-5|TRBV4-2
CASSQESVETQYF
TGTGCCAGCAGCCAAGAATCCGTAGAGACCCAGTACTTC
>.|.|13|TRBJ1-2|TRBV19
CASTVGWSYGYTF
TGTGCCAGTACCGTGGGTTGGAGCTATGGCTACACCTTC
>once|.|18|TRBJ2-1|TRBV7-2
CASSLVGGRISRSNEQFF
TGTGCCAGCAGCTTAGTTGGGGGCAGAATCTCACGCAGCAATGAGCAGTTCTTC
>.|.|16|TRBJ1-2|TRBV6-5
CASSYELTGGWDGYTF
TGTGCCAGCAGTTACGAACTTACCGGGGGTTGGGATGGCTACACCTTC
>.|.|14|TRBJ1-5|TRBV5-1
CASSLGGFNQPQHF
TGCGCCAGCAGCTTGGGGGGTTTCAATCAGCCCCAGCATTTT
>few|TRBD1|16|TRBJ1-6|TRBV6-2/TRBV6-3
CASSYGPGQGNSPLHF
TGTGCCAGCAGTTATGGACCGGGACAGGGAAATTCACCCCTCCACTTT
>.|.|11|TRBJ1-2|TRBV7-2
CASNPRASYTF
TGTGCCAGCAACCCTAGGGCTAGCTACACCTTC
>few|.|15|TRBJ2-7|TRBV21-1
CASSTPDRTRSRQYF
TGTGCCAGCAGCACGCCGGACAGGACCAGGAGTAGGCAGTACTTC
>once|.|13|TRBJ2-4|TRBV5-5
CASRSDGRSIQYF
TGTGCCAGCAGATCAGACGGGCGTAGCATTCAGTACTTC
>.|TRBD1|15|TRBJ1-5|TRBV27
CASRPGTGVGQPQHF
TGTGCCAGCAGACCCGGGACAGGGGTGGGTCAGCCCCAGCATTTT